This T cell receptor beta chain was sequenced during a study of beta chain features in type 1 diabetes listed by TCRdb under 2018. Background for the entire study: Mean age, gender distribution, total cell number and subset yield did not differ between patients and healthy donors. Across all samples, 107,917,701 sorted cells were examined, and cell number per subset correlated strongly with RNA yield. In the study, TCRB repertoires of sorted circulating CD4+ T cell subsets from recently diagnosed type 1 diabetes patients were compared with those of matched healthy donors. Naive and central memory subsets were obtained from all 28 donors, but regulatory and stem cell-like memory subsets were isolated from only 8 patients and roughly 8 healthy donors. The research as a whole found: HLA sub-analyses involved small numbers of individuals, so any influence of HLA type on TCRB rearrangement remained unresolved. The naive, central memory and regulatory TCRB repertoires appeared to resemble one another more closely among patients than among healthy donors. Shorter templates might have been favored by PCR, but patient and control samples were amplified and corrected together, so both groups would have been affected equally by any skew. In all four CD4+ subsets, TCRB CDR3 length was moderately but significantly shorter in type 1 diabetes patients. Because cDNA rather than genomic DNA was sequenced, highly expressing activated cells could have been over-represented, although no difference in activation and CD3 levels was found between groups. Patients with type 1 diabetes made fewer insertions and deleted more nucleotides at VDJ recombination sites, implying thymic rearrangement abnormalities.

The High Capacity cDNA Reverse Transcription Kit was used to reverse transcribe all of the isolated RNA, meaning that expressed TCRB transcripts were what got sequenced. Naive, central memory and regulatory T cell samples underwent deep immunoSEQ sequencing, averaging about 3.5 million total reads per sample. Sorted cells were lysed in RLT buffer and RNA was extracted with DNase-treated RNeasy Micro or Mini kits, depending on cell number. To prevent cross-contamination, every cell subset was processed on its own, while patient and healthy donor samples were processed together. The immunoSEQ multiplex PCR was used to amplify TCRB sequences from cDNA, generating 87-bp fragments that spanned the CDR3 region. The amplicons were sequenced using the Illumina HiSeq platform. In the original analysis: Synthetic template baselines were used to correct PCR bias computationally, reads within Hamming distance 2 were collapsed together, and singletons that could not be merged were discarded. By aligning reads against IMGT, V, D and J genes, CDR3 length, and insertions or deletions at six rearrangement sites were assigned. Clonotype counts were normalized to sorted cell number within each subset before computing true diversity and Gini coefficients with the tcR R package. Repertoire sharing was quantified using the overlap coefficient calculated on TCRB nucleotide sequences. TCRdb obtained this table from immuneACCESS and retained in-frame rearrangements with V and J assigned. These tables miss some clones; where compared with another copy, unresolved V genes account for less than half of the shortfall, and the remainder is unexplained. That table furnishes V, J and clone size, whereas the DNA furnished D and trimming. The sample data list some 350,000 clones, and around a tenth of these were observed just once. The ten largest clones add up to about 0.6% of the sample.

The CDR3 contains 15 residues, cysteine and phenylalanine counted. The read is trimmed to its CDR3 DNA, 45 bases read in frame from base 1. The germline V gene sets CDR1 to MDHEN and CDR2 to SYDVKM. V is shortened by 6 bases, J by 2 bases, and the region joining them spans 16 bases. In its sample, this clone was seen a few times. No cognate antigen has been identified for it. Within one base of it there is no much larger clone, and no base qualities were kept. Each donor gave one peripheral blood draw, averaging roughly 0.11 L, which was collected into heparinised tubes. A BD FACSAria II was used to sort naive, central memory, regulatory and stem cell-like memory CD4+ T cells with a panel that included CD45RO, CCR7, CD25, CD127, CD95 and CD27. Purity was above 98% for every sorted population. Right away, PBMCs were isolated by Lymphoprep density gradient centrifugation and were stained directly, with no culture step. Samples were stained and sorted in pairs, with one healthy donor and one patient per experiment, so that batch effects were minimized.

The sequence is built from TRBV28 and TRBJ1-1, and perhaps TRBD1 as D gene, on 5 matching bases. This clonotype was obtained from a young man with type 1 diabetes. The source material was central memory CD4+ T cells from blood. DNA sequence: TGTGCCAGCAGCACCCCGGGGGGGAGCAACACTGAAGCTTTCTTT. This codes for CASSTPGGSNTEAFF. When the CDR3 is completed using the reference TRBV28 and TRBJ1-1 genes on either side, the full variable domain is DVKVTQSSRYLVKRTGEKVFLECVQDMDHENMFWYRQDPGLGLRLIYFSYDVKMKEKGDIPEGYSVSREKKERFSLILESASTNQTSMYLCASSTPGGSNTEAFFGQGTRLTVV.